These 10 T cell receptor beta chains originate from one sample sequenced in a study of long-term antiretroviral therapy in people with HIV. Researchers report immunoSEQ v3.0 was run at survey level. Sequenced by immunoSEQ multiplex PCR; TCRdb stores in-frame clones only, minus some. The sample carries fewer than 30,000 clones, around 83% recorded once. This material consisted of unsorted PBMCs, taken 0.7 years before starting antiretroviral therapy. These receptors originate from a man aged 25 to 40 with HIV.

The chain joins TRBV25-1 to TRBJ1-4, with D possibly matching TRBD1 (6 bases). CDR1 and CDR2 (germline): MGHDK, SYGVNS. The CDR3 length is 15 residues. The ends were cut back, 6 bases at V and 8 bases at J, with 19 bases in the middle. As DNA, the CDR3 is TGTGCCAGCAGCGGATGGGGACAAAGAGACGAAAAACTGTTTTTT. Translation: CASSGWGQRDEKLFF.

The chain couples TRBV2 to TRBJ1-3; D is unclear. The CDR3 has 15 amino acids. CDR1 and CDR2 from the germline V gene are SNHLY and FYNNEI. With 4 bases removed from V and 0 bases from J, the gap between germline ends came to 10 bases. In nucleotides, the CDR3 is TGTGCCAGCAGTGGGGCAGCGAACTCTGGAAACACCATATATTTT. It encodes CASSGAANSGNTIYF.

The chain has TRBV7-8 and TRBJ1-5, with 9 positions matching TRBD1. CDR1 and CDR2 (germline): SGHVS, FQNEAQ. The CDR3 covers 16 residues. V was clipped by 2 bases and J by 3 bases; unmatched bases: 5. The CDR3 spells CASSLNRGRFNQPQHF. The CDR3 coding sequence is TGTGCCAGCAGCTTAAACAGGGGGCGATTCAATCAGCCCCAGCATTTT.

The sample holds a few counts of this clone. The chain recombines TRBV6-5 with TRBJ2-2; TRBD1 agrees at 11 bases. Germline V gene data show CDR1 as MNHEY and CDR2 as SVGAGI. With V trimmed by 5 bases and J by 5 bases, 4 bases remained unmatched. This CDR3 has 15 residues. This CDR3 reads CASSTDRGRTGELFF. As DNA, the CDR3 is TGTGCCAGCAGTACGGACAGGGGGCGTACCGGGGAGCTGTTTTTT.

The chain recombines TRBV28 with TRBJ1-1, with no clear D. The CDR3 is 14 amino acids. V gave up 3 bases and J gave up 4 bases, with 12 bases separating them. The germline gives CDR1 MDHEN, CDR2 SYDVKM. For the CDR3, the DNA is TGTGCCAGCAGTTTGAATCAGGCCGTCACTGAAGCTTTCTTT. It specifies CASSLNQAVTEAFF.

The genes are TRBV27 and TRBJ1-1; D is unresolved. Trimming stripped 2 bases from V and 0 bases from J, with 7 bases between. This CDR3 contains 14 residues. Germline V CDR1 and CDR2: MNHEY, SMNVEV (reference sequence). The CDR3 nucleotides are TGTGCCAGCAGTTTAAGGGTCATGAACACTGAAGCTTTCTTT. It codes for CASSLRVMNTEAFF.

A single count supports this clone. The rearrangement joins TRBV6-5 to TRBJ2-1; 9 bases fit TRBD2. V gave up 2 bases and J gave up 5 bases; unmatched junction bases: 1. Germline loops: CDR1 MNHEY, CDR2 SVGAGI. The CDR3 covers 14 residues. CDR3 residues: CASSYRLADNEQFF. The CDR3 nucleotides are TGTGCCAGCAGTTACCGACTAGCGGACAATGAGCAGTTCTTC.

J is TRBJ2-7 and V is TRBV21-1; no DNA check was done on the table's D call, TRBD1. TRBV21-1 is termed a pseudogene. The CDR3 runs to 16 residues. CDR3 nucleotide sequence: TGTGCCAGCAGCAAATCTCTGGGCAGGGGAACCTACGAGCAGTACTTC. It yields the protein CASSKSLGRGTYEQYF.

This chain connects TRBV7-2 to TRBJ2-1; TRBD2 agrees at 11 bases. The CDR3 runs 16 residues. The V gene end was trimmed by 1 base and the J gene end by 4 bases; junction bases not matched to a gene: 3. From germline, CDR1 is SGHTA and CDR2 FQGNSA. CDR3 DNA: TGTGCCAGCAGCTTAGAATCTAGCGGGAGGTACAATGAGCAGTTCTTC. Protein: CASSLESSGRYNEQFF.

This rearrangement joins TRBV6-5 to TRBJ2-7; TRBD2 matches at 15 bases. This CDR3 comprises 14 residues. Germline assignment: CDR1 MNHEY and CDR2 SVGAGI. V shed 8 bases, J shed 7 bases, and the junction held 6 bases outside the gene matches. CDR3 nucleotides: TGTGCCAGCGGGACTAGCGGGGGGTCGGGGGAGCAGTACTTC. Translation gives CASGTSGGSGEQYF.